This T cell receptor beta chain emerged from a study of graft-versus-host responses after intestinal transplantation. Libraries were prepared by immunoSEQ multiplex PCR; TCRdb keeps only in-frame clonotypes and omits some of them. The table includes 130,000 or so clones, 85% to 95% detected once. Details on this clone: The antigen is unknown.

In germline, CDR1 is MDHEN, CDR2 SYDVKM. CDR3 size: 13 residues. Trimming stripped 4 bases from V and 15 bases from J, with 19 bases between. Broader study findings: Within allografts, high graft-versus-host to host-versus-graft clonal ratios were seen among patients with graft-donor T cell macrochimerism.

This receptor was obtained from a human donor who received an intestinal transplant. The V call is TRBV28, the J call TRBJ2-1; no reliable D call. The source was unstimulated CD4+ T cells sorted from spleen or lymph node cells, collected before intestinal transplant. CDR3 coding DNA: TGTGCCAGCAGTTCGCAGATCCACCTATCCCTGTTCTTC. Its protein is CASSSQIHLSLFF.